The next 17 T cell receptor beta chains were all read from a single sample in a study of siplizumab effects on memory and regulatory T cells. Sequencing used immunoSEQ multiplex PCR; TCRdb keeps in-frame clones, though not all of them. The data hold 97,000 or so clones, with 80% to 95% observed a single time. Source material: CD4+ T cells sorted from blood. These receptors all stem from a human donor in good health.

CDR3 in DNA: TGTGCCAGCAGCCTCTCATTGACTGCCGATGGCTACACCTTC. Protein: CASSLSLTADGYTF. The V and J genes are TRBV28 and TRBJ1-2; D is ambiguous. This CDR3 contains 14 residues. Trimming took off 6 bases at V and 6 bases at J, with 17 bases between the two ends. Germline V gene sequence: CDR1 MDHEN, CDR2 SYDVKM.

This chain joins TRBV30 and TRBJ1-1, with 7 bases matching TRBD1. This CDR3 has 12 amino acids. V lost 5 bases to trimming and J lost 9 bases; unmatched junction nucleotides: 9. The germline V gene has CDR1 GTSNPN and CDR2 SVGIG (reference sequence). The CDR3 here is CAWGQVNLKAFF. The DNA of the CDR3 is TGTGCCTGGGGACAGGTTAACTTAAAAGCTTTCTTT.

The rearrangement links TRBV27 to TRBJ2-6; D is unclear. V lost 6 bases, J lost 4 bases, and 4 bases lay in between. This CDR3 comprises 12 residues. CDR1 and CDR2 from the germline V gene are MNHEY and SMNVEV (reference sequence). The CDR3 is CASSAGANVLTF. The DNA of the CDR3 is TGTGCCAGCAGCGCCGGGGCCAACGTCCTGACTTTC.

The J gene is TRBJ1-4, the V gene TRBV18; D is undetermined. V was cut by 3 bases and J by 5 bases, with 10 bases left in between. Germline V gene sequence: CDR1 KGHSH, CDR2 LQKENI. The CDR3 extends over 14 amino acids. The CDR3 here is CASSPARGNEKLFF. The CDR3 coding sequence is TGTGCCAGCTCACCGGCGCGAGGGAATGAAAAACTGTTTTTT.

CDR3 DNA sequence: TGTGCCAGCAGTGTGCAGAGGTACACTGAAGCTTTCTTT. Translated, it gives CASSVQRYTEAFF. V and J are TRBV6-1 and TRBJ1-1; no firm D call. The CDR3 has 13 amino acids. In germline, CDR1 is MNHNS, CDR2 SASEGT. The V end lost 4 bases, the J end lost 3 bases, and 9 bases lay between the germline ends.

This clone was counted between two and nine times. The CDR3 nucleotides read TGTGCCAGCAGCTTAAGACAGGGAGCTTTCTTT. It is translated as CASSLRQGAFF. This chain connects TRBV7-9 to TRBJ1-1, with 7 positions matching TRBD1. Germline assignment: CDR1 SEHNR and CDR2 FQNEAQ (reference sequence). The CDR3 totals 11 residues. The V and J ends lost 2 bases and 10 bases, in that order; junction bases with no gene match: 1. The entire variable domain, with the rest obtained from reference TRBV7-9 and TRBJ1-1, is as follows: DTGVSQNPRHKITKRGQNVTFRCDPISEHNRLYWYRQTLGQGPEFLTYFQNEAQLEKSRLLSDRFSAERPKGSFSTLEIQRTEQGDSAMYLCASSLRQGAFFGQGTRLTVV.

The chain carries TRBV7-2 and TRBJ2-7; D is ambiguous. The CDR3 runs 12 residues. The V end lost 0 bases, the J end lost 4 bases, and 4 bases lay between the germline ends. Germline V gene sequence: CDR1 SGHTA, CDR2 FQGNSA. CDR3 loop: CASSLAVYEQYF. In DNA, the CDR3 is TGTGCCAGCAGCTTAGCGGTGTACGAGCAGTACTTC.

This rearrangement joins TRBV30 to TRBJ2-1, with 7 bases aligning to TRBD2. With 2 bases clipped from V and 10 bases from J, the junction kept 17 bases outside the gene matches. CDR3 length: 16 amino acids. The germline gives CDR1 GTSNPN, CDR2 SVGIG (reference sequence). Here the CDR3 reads CAWSLGVGGGTGEQFF. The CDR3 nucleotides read TGTGCCTGGAGTCTCGGGGTAGGCGGGGGTACGGGGGAGCAGTTCTTC.

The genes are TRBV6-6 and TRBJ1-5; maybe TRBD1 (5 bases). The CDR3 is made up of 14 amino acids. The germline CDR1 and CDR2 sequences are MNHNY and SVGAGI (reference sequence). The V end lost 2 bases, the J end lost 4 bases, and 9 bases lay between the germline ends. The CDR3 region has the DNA TGTGCCAGCAGTTACCTCAGGGAGAATCAGCCCCAGCATTTT. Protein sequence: CASSYLRENQPQHF.

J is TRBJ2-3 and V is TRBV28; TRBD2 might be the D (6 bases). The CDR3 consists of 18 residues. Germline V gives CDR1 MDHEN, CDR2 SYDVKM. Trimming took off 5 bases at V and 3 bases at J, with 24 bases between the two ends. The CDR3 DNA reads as TGTGCCAGCAGTCCTTATCGAAGTAGCGGCCGGGATACAGATACGCAGTATTTT. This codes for CASSPYRSSGRDTDTQYF.

This CDR3 is CASSVSAESTDTQYF. In nucleotides, the CDR3 is TGTGCCAGCAGCGTATCGGCGGAAAGCACAGATACGCAGTATTTT. V usage is TRBV2 and J usage is TRBJ2-3; no firm D call. Germline-derived CDR1 and CDR2 are SNHLY and FYNNEI. V was cut by 6 bases and J by 0 bases, with 13 bases left in between. CDR3 length equals 15 residues.

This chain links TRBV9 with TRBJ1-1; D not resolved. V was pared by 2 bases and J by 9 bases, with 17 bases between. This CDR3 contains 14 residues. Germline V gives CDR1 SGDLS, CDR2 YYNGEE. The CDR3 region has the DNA TGTGCCAGCAGCGTGGCCAGAGATAATAGTCAAGCTTTCTTT. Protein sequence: CASSVARDNSQAFF.

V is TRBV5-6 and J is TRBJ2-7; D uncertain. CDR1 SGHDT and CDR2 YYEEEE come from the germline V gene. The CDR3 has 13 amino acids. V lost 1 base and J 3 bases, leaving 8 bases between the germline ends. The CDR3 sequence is CASSLPPIYEQYF. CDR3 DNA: TGTGCCAGCAGCTTGCCACCGATCTACGAGCAGTACTTC. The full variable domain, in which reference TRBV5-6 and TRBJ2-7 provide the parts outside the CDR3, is DAGVTQSPTHLIKTRGQQVTLRCSPKSGHDTVSWYQQALGQGPQFIFQYYEEEERQRGNFPDRFSGHQFPNYSSELNVNALLLGDSALYLCASSLPPIYEQYFGPGTRLTVT.

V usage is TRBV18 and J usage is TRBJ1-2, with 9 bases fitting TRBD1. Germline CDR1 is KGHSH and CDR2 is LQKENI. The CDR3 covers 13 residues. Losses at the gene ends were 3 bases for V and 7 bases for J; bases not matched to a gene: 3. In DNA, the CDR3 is TGTGCCAGCTCACCGGGACAGGGCAGTGGCTACACCTTC. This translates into CASSPGQGSGYTF.

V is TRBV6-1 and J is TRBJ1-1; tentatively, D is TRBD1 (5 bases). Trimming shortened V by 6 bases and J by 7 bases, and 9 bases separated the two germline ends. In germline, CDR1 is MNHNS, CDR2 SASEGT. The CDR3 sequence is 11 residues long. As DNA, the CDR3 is TGTGCCAGCAGAAGGGGAGGTGAAGCTTTCTTT. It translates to CASRRGGEAFF.

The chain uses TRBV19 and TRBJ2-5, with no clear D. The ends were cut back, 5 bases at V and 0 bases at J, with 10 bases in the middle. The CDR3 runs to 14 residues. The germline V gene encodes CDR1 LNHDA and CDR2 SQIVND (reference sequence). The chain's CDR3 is CASSVQTDQETQYF. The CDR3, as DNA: TGTGCCAGTAGTGTTCAGACGGACCAAGAGACCCAGTACTTC.

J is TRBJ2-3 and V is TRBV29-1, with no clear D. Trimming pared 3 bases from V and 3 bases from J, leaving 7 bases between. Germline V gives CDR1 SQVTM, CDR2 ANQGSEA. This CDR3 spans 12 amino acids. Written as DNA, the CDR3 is TGCAGCGTTGACGCCAGGACAGATACGCAGTATTTT. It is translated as CSVDARTDTQYF.